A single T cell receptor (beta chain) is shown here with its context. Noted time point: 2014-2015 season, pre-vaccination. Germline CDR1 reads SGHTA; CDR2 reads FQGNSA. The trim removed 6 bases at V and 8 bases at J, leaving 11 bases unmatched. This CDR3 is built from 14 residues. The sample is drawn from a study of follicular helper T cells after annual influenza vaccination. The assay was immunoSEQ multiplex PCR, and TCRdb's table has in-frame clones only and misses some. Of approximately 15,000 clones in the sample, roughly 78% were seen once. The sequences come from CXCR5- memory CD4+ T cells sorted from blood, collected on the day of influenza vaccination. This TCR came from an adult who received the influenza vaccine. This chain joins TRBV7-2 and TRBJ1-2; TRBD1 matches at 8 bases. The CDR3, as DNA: TGTGCCAGCAGTGACACAGGGGGAGTTCGGGGCTACACCTTC. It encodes CASSDTGGVRGYTF. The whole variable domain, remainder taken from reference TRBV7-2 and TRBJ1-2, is GAGVSQSPSNKVTEKGKDVELRCDPISGHTALYWYRQSLGQGLEFLIYFQGNSAPDKSGLPSDRFSAERTGGSVSTLTIQRTQQEDSAVYLCASSDTGGVRGYTFGSGTRLTVV.